A single sample gave rise to the 16 T cell receptor beta chains below, sequenced in a study of blood T cell repertoires in COVID-19. Clones were read by immunoSEQ multiplex PCR, and TCRdb kept only the in-frame ones, dropping some. The sample records approximately 100,000 clones, 84% being singletons. The source material was peripheral blood. The receptors derive from a human donor in a cohort sampled during active or convalescent COVID-19.

This clone is a singleton in its sample. V gene TRBV6-5 combines with J gene TRBJ1-3, with D perhaps TRBD1 (5 bases). V was pared by 2 bases and J by 3 bases, with 11 bases between. The germline gives CDR1 MNHEY, CDR2 SVGAGI. The CDR3 is 15 amino acids. The DNA for the CDR3 is TGTGCCAGCAGTTACGGCAGGGAAGGTGGAAACACCATATATTTT. Its translation is CASSYGREGGNTIYF.

V is TRBV7-2 and J is TRBJ1-2, with D possibly TRBD1 on 6 matching bases. Per germline, CDR1 SGHTA and CDR2 FQGNSA. V shed 0 bases and J shed 6 bases, with 11 bases lying between them. The CDR3 spans 14 residues. The CDR3 is CASSLAVAGDGYTF. The DNA for the CDR3 is TGTGCCAGCAGCTTAGCGGTGGCAGGGGATGGCTACACCTTC.

V gene TRBV30 combines with J gene TRBJ1-1; D is ambiguous. The length of the CDR3 is 14 residues. CDR1 is GTSNPN and CDR2 is SVGIG in the germline V gene (reference sequence). V was shortened by 2 bases and J by 4 bases, with 14 bases between the two germline ends. CDR3 coding DNA: TGTGCCTGGAGTTTCTTCGGGCGGGGCACTGAAGCTTTCTTT. It translates to CAWSFFGRGTEAFF.

The V gene is TRBV9, the J gene TRBJ1-1, with TRBD1 matching 8 bases. The CDR3 consists of 16 residues. With 3 bases clipped from V and 0 bases from J, the junction kept 7 bases outside the gene matches. Germline loops: CDR1 SGDLS, CDR2 YYNGEE. CDR3 DNA sequence: TGTGCCAGCAGCGGCGGGACAGGACCCTTGAACACTGAAGCTTTCTTT. It specifies CASSGGTGPLNTEAFF.

DNA for the CDR3: TGTGCCAGTACAGGGGGTGGGGGGCAGCCCCAGCATTTT. Translation gives CASTGGGGQPQHF. The J gene is TRBJ1-5, the V gene TRBV19; 7 bases map to TRBD1. This CDR3 has 13 residues. With 7 bases clipped from V and 7 bases from J, the junction kept 7 bases outside the gene matches. Germline CDR1 reads LNHDA; CDR2 reads SQIVND (reference sequence).

This rearrangement joins TRBV7-2 to TRBJ2-5, with D possibly matching TRBD2 (6 bases). Germline V lookup: CDR1 SGHTA, CDR2 FQGNSA. V lost 2 bases and J 3 bases, leaving 13 bases between the germline ends. CDR3 length: 15 residues. CDR3 nucleotide sequence: TGTGCCAGCAGCTTAATGGGACTGGAAAAAGAGACCCAGTACTTC. It specifies CASSLMGLEKETQYF.

The chain joins TRBV28 to TRBJ2-7; maybe TRBD2 (6 bases). Germline V gives CDR1 MDHEN, CDR2 SYDVKM. V was pared by 5 bases and J by 3 bases, with 8 bases between. This CDR3 region has 12 residues. CDR3 sequence: CASSPGGYEQYF. Written as DNA, the CDR3 is TGTGCCAGCAGTCCCGGGGGCTACGAGCAGTACTTC.

The chain couples TRBV5-1 to TRBJ2-3; TRBD1 agrees at 7 bases. The CDR3 spans 12 residues. Germline V gene lookup returns CDR1 SGHRS and CDR2 YFSETQ. V shed 4 bases, J shed 7 bases, and the junction held 3 bases outside the gene matches. CDR3 sequence (DNA): TGCGCCAGCAGCGAGGGACAGCATACGCAGTATTTT. Translated, it gives CASSEGQHTQYF.

The chain has TRBV9 and TRBJ2-5; weak D call: TRBD2 (5 bases). V lost 3 bases to trimming and J lost 5 bases, with 17 bases between them. CDR3 length: 15 residues. Germline V lookup: CDR1 SGDLS, CDR2 YYNGEE. CDR3 DNA sequence: TGTGCCAGCAGCGAGAGCCCTCCCCCGGGGGAGACCCAGTACTTC. Protein product: CASSESPPPGETQYF.

This clone is a singleton in its sample. This chain uses TRBV30 with TRBJ1-1; 9 bases match TRBD1. The CDR3 length is 13 residues. Trimming took 3 bases from V and 8 from J; bases not matched to a gene: 7. The germline gives CDR1 GTSNPN, CDR2 SVGIG (reference sequence). In DNA, the CDR3 is TGTGCCTGGAGCGAGGACAGGGGTATGGAAGCTTTCTTT. Amino acid sequence: CAWSEDRGMEAFF.

This rearrangement joins TRBV28 to TRBJ1-5; 8 bases map to TRBD1. Germline assignment: CDR1 MDHEN and CDR2 SYDVKM. Trimming removed 4 bases from V and 5 bases from J; junction bases left unmatched: 16. CDR3 length: 18 amino acids. CDR3 loop: CASSSPRRVGQGDQPQHF. In DNA, the CDR3 is TGTGCCAGCAGTTCCCCCAGGCGAGTAGGACAGGGAGATCAGCCCCAGCATTTT.

This chain links TRBV2 with TRBJ1-5, with D maybe TRBD1 (6 bases). The V gene lost 6 bases and the J gene lost 4 bases, with 16 bases spanning the gap. Germline CDR1 is SNHLY and CDR2 is FYNNEI. There are 15 residues in the CDR3. The CDR3 here is CASSLEGTQNQPQHF. The CDR3 nucleotides read TGTGCCAGCAGCCTAGAGGGGACACAGAATCAGCCCCAGCATTTT.

The rearrangement uses TRBV11-2 and TRBJ2-3; 7 positions match TRBD1. Per the germline V gene, CDR1 is SGHAT and CDR2 is FQNNGV. V was clipped by 2 bases and J by 3 bases; unmatched bases: 8. The CDR3 is made up of 16 amino acids. CDR3 sequence: CASSLKRQGDTDTQYF. The CDR3 bases are TGTGCCAGCAGCTTAAAGAGGCAGGGGGATACAGATACGCAGTATTTT.

The rearrangement links TRBV20-1 to TRBJ1-2, with 8 bases that match TRBD1. Losses at the gene ends were 6 bases for V and 10 bases for J; bases not matched to a gene: 7. The germline V gene has CDR1 DFQATT and CDR2 SNEGSKA (reference sequence). This CDR3 has 11 residues. The CDR3 DNA reads TGCAGTGCAGGGACAGGTCGTCTCTACACCTTC. Protein product: CSAGTGRLYTF.

This clone was picked up one time. The rearrangement uses TRBV7-9 and TRBJ2-3; 7 nucleotides align to TRBD2. With V trimmed by 7 bases and J by 3 bases, 4 bases remained unmatched. The CDR3 runs to 13 residues. Germline assignment: CDR1 SEHNR and CDR2 FQNEAQ (reference sequence). CDR3 protein: CASTGRGTDTQYF. The CDR3, as DNA: TGTGCCAGCACCGGGCGGGGGACAGATACGCAGTATTTT.

This chain links TRBV2 with TRBJ2-3; 8 bases map to TRBD2. This CDR3 comprises 14 residues. J was trimmed by 6 bases and V by 8 bases; bases with no gene match: 10. The germline gives CDR1 SNHLY, CDR2 FYNNEI. The CDR3 DNA reads TGTGCCAGCGACACGTTGCGGGGGGCCGATACGCAGTATTTT. Protein: CASDTLRGADTQYF.